Sequencing of this TCR beta chain was carried out in a study of CD8 T cells in ankylosing spondylitis (dated by TCRdb to about 2017). Concerning the study at large: To find TCR variants linked to disease, the study profiled T cell receptor beta repertoires in ankylosing spondylitis patients and healthy donors. The whole study cohort included over a hundred healthy donors and 25 ankylosing spondylitis patients. Peripheral blood samples were taken, and synovial fluid was additionally collected from ankylosing spondylitis patients.

What the study reported, not specific to this receptor: Some of the motif variants had been reported before in the synovial fluid and blood of reactive arthritis patients, a finding that suggests common disease-initiation mechanisms. A CD8+ phenotype was shown by the disease-linked clones, which were found at relatively low frequencies in peripheral blood. According to the report, matched synovial fluid samples from ankylosing spondylitis patients were significantly enriched for the disease-linked clones. A TCR beta motif made up of several highly homologous amino acid variants appeared to be characteristic of blood from ankylosing spondylitis patients.

The sample was run on an Illumina MiSeq. Quantitative 5'-RACE with molecular barcodes was used to prepare TCR beta libraries. Turning to the authors' computational methods: Disease-linked TCR variants were identified with a new computational method built on a probabilistic model of VDJ rearrangement. Using fastp at Q25 and MiXCR, TCRdb reprocessed the public reads and kept productive beta chains. Rows matching on CDR3 protein sequence are summarized as one entry with the most common DNA and genes. These V and J calls rely on TCRdb rather than the paper's analysis. The table for this sample lists about 18,000 distinct CDR3 sequences; 8.2% of them were counted only once. Approximately 38% of the sample belongs to the ten largest clones. Trimming costs V 6 bases and J 1 base, and their ends lie 9 bases apart. The cysteine opens and the phenylalanine closes a CDR3 of 14 amino acids. The retained sequence is limited to the CDR3, 42 bases, with the frame set at the first base.

In its sample, this clonotype was seen many times. Its antigen remains unidentified. Base qualities were left out, and no much larger clone turns up one base away. Sequencing input: blood. The rearrangement joined TRBV12-3 or TRBV12-4 to TRBJ2-2; the D segment could be TRBD1, given 5 matching bases. This TCR came from a male donor with ankylosing spondylitis or in good health (not recorded which). The sequenced DNA is TGTGCCAGCAGGGGTACAGGGAACACCGGGGAGCTGTTTTTT. The encoded protein is CASRGTGNTGELFF.